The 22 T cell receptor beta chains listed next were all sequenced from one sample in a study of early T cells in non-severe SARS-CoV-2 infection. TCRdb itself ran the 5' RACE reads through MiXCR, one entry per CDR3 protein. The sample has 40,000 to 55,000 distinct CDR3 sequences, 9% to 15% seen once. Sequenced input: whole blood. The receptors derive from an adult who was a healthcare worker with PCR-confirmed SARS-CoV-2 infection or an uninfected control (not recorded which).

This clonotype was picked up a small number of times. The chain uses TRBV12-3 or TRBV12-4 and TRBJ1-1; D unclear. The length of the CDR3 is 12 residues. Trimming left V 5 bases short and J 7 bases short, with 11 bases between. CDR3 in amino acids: CASSLFAGEAFF. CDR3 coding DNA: TGTGCCAGCAGTCTTTTTGCAGGTGAAGCTTTCTTT.

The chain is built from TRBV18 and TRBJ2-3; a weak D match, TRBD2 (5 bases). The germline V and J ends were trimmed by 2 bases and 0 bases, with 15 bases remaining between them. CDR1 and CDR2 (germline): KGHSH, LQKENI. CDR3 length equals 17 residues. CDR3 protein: CASSPYPEQRSTDTQYF. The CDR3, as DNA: TGTGCCAGCTCACCATATCCGGAACAGCGGAGCACAGATACGCAGTATTTT.

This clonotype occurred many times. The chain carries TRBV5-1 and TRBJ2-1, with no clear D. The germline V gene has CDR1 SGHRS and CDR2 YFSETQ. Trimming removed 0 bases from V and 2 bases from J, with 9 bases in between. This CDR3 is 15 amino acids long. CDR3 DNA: TGCGCCAGCAGCTTGGGCCTCCGGACCTACAATGAGCAGTTCTTC. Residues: CASSLGLRTYNEQFF.

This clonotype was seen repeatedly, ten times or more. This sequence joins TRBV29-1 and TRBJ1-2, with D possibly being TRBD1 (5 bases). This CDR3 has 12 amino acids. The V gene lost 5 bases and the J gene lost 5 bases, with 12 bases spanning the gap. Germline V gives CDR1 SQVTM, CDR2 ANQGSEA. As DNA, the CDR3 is TGCAGCGTTTTCGGGACTGATTATGGCTACACCTTC. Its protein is CSVFGTDYGYTF.

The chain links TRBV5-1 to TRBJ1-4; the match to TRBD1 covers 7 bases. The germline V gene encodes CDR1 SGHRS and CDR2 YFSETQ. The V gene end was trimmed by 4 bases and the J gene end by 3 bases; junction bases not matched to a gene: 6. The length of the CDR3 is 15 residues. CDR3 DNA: TGCGCCAGCAGCGAGACAGGGATTTCTAATGAAAAACTGTTTTTT. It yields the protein CASSETGISNEKLFF.

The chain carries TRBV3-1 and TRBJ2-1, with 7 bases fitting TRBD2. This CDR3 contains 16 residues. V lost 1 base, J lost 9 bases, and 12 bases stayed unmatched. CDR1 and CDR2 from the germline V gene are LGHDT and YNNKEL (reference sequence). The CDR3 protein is CASSQVRLAKGGEQFF. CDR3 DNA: TGTGCCAGCAGCCAAGTGAGACTAGCAAAGGGCGGTGAGCAGTTCTTC.

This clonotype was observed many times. DNA of the CDR3: TGTGCCAGCAGCTCTCAACTAGCGGGAGAAGGAATGGGTGAGCAGTTCTTC. The encoded protein is CASSSQLAGEGMGEQFF. The rearrangement links TRBV11-3 to TRBJ2-1, with 11 bases matching TRBD2. V trimming: 4 bases; J trimming: 9 bases; junction bases outside the gene matches: 14. CDR3 size: 17 residues. CDR1 and CDR2 (germline): SGHNT, YENEEA.

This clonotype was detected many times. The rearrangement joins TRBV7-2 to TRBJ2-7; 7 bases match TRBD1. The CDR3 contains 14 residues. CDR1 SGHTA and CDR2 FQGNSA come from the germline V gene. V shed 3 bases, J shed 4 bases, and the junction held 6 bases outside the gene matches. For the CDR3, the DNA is TGTGCCAGCAGCTTTGATTCCAGGGGGTACGAGCAGTACTTC. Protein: CASSFDSRGYEQYF.

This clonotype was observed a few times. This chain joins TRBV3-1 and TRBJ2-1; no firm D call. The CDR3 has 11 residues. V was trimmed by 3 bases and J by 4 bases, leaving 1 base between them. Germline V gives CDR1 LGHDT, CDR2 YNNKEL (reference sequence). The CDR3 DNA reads TGTGCCAGCAGCCATTACAATGAGCAGTTCTTC. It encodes CASSHYNEQFF.

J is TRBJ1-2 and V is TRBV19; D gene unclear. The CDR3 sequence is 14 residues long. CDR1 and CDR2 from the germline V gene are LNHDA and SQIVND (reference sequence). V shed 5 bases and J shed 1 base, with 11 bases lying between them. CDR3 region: CASSATEINYGYTF. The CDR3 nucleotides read TGTGCCAGTAGTGCCACAGAGATTAACTATGGCTACACCTTC.

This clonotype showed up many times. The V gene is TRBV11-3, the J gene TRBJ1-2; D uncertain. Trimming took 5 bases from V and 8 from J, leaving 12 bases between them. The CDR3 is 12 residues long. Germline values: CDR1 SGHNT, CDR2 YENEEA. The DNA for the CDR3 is TGTGCCAGCAGCATCAACAAGAGGGGCTACACCTTC. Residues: CASSINKRGYTF.

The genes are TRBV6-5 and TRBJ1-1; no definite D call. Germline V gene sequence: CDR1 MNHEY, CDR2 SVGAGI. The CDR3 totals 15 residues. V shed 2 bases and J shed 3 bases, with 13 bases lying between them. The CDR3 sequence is CASSYLSRFHTEAFF. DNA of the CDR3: TGTGCCAGCAGTTACCTGTCGAGGTTTCACACTGAAGCTTTCTTT.

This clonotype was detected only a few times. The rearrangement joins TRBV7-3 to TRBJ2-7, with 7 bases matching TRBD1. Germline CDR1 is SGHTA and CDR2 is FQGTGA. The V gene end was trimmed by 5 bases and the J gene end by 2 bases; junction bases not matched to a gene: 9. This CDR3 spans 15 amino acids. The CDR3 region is CASSPQGTPTYEQYF. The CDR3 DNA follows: TGTGCCAGCAGCCCACAGGGGACCCCCACCTACGAGCAGTACTTC.

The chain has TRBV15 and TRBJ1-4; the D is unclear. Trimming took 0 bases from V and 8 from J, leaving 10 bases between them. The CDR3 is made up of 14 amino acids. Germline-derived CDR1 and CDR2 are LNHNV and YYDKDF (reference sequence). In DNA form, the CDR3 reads TGTGCCACCAGCAGAGATTGGCCGCCCGAAAAACTGTTTTTT. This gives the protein CATSRDWPPEKLFF. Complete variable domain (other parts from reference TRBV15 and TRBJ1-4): DAMVIQNPRYQVTQFGKPVTLSCSQTLNHNVMYWYQQKSSQAPKLLFHYYDKDFNNEADTPDNFQSRRPNTSFCFLDIRSPGLGDTAMYLCATSRDWPPEKLFFGSGTQLSVL.

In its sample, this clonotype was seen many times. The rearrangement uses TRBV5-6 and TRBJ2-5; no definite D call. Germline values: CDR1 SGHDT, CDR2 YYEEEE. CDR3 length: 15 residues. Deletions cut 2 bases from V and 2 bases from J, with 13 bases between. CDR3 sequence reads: CASSFWWHKQETQYF. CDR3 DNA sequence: TGTGCCAGCAGCTTCTGGTGGCACAAACAAGAGACCCAGTACTTC.

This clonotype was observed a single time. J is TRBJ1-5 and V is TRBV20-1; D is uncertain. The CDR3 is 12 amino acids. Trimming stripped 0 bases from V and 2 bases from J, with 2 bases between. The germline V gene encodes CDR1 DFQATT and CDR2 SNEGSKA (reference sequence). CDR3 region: CSARDRNQPQHF. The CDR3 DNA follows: TGCAGTGCTAGAGATCGCAATCAGCCCCAGCATTTT.

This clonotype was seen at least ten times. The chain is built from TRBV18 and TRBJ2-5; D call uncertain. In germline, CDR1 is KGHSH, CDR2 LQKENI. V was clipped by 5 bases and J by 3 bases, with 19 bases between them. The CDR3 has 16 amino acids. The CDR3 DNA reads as TGTGCCAGCTCATTGACTCGGTCGTCCCCAGAAGAGACCCAGTACTTC. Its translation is CASSLTRSSPEETQYF.

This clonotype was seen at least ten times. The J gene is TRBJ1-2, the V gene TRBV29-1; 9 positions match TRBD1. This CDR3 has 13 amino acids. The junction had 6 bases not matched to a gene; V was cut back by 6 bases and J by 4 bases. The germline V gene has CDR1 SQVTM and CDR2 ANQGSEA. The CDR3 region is CSVRTGAFYGYTF. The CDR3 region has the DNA TGCAGCGTCCGGACAGGGGCTTTCTATGGCTACACCTTC.

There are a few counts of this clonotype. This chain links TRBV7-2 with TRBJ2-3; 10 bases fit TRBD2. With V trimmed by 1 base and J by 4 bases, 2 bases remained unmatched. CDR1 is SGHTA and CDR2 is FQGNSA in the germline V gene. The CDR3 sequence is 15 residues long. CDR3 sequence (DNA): TGTGCCAGCAGCTTAGGCAGCGGGGGGGCAGATACGCAGTATTTT. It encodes CASSLGSGGADTQYF.

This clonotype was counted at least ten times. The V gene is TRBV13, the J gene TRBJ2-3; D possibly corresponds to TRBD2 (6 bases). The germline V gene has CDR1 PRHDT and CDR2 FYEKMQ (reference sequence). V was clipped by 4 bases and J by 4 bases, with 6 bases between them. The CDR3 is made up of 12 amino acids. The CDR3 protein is CASSSGADTQYF. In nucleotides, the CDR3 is TGTGCCAGCAGCTCGGGGGCAGATACGCAGTATTTT.

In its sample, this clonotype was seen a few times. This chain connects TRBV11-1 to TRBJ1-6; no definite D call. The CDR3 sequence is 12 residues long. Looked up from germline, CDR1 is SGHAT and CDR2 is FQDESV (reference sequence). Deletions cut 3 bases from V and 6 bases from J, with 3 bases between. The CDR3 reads CASSLANSPLHF. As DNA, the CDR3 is TGTGCCAGCAGCTTGGCTAATTCACCCCTCCACTTT.

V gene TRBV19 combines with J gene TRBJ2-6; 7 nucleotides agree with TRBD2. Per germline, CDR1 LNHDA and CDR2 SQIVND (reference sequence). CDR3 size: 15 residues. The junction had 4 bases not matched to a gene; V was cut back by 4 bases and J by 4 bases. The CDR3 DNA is TGTGCCAGTAGTACCGGGACTACCGGGGCCAACGTCCTGACTTTC. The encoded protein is CASSTGTTGANVLTF.